Listed here are 8 T cell receptor beta chains from one sample, sequenced in a study of technical replicates of blood from a handful of donors. Sequenced by immunoSEQ multiplex PCR; TCRdb stores in-frame clones only, minus some. The sample carries about 70,000 clones, around 87% recorded once. The sample taken for sequencing was PBMCs. The receptors stem from a human donor in good health. Some clones in this sample may be carry-over from other donors' samples.

This clone turned up a few times. The chain carries TRBV12-5 and TRBJ1-6; D not resolved. The CDR3 is 11 residues long. The germline V and J ends were trimmed by 8 bases and 9 bases, with 8 bases remaining between them. Germline V CDR1 and CDR2: LGHNT, FRNRAP. CDR3 amino acids: CASREGSPLHF. The DNA for the CDR3 is TGTGCTAGTAGGGAGGGTTCACCCCTCCACTTT.

The chain recombines TRBV5-4 with TRBJ2-3; D gene uncertain. There are 14 residues in the CDR3. Germline V gene data show CDR1 as SGHNT and CDR2 as YYREEE (reference sequence). Trimming removed 0 bases from V and 1 base from J, with 6 bases in between. The CDR3 spells CASSLARGTDTQYF. CDR3 bases: TGTGCCAGCAGCTTGGCGCGAGGCACAGATACGCAGTATTTT.

This clone was counted a single time. The rearrangement joins TRBV9 to TRBJ2-1; a weak D match, TRBD2 (5 bases). Germline V CDR1 and CDR2: SGDLS, YYNGEE. The germline V and J ends were trimmed by 0 bases and 5 bases, with 12 bases remaining between them. The CDR3 is 15 amino acids. CDR3 loop: CASSVGASWHNEQFF. The CDR3 nucleotides read TGTGCCAGCAGCGTAGGGGCTAGCTGGCACAATGAGCAGTTCTTC.

This rearrangement joins TRBV5-4 to TRBJ2-3, with 10 bases matching TRBD2. Germline V CDR1 and CDR2: SGHNT, YYREEE (reference sequence). Losses at the gene ends were 4 bases for V and 1 base for J; bases not matched to a gene: 0. There are 14 residues in the CDR3. The CDR3 DNA follows: TGTGCCAGCAGCCTAGCGGGGGGCACAGATACGCAGTATTTT. Translating gives CASSLAGGTDTQYF.

This chain uses TRBV4-3 with TRBJ2-3; no clear D. Germline V gene data show CDR1 as LGHNA and CDR2 as YSLEER. Trimming stripped 1 base from V and 4 bases from J, with 6 bases between. CDR3 length equals 13 residues. The CDR3 bases are TGCGCCAGCAGCCAAGTCGTATCAGATACGCAGTATTTT. It specifies CASSQVVSDTQYF.

The chain joins TRBV19 to TRBJ2-1; 8 nucleotides agree with TRBD2. V lost 0 bases and J lost 1; bases outside the gene matches: 14. Germline CDR1 LNHDA, CDR2 SQIVND (reference sequence). The CDR3 totals 20 residues. In DNA form, the CDR3 reads TGTGCCAGTAGTATAGAAAGTCCCGCGTTAGCGGGATCATCCTACAATGAGCAGTTCTTC. Translation gives CASSIESPALAGSSYNEQFF.

The chain uses TRBV10-3 and TRBJ2-3; 8 nucleotides agree with TRBD2. Germline trimming cut 4 bases from V and 3 bases from J; bases unmatched to any gene: 6. CDR3 length equals 15 residues. Germline CDR1 and CDR2: ENHRY and SYGVKD. The CDR3 coding sequence is TGTGCCATCAGTGGTGTAGCGGGGAAGACAGATACGCAGTATTTT. Translated, it gives CAISGVAGKTDTQYF.

This chain connects TRBV5-4 to TRBJ1-5; D perhaps matches TRBD1 (6 bases). The CDR3 is 15 residues long. V gave up 3 bases and J gave up 4 bases, with 14 bases separating them. In germline, CDR1 is SGHNT, CDR2 YYREEE (reference sequence). The CDR3 protein is CASSSGGRRNQPQHF. The CDR3 DNA reads as TGTGCCAGCAGCTCGGGGGGGCGAAGGAATCAGCCCCAGCATTTT.